This TCR beta chain was sequenced for a study of shared clonotypes between healthy human individuals. As for the study in general: Researchers drew samples from a couple of women and a few men aged 18 to 49. Findings and limits, study-wide: Depth of sequencing was expected to influence donor clonotype sharing.

TCRdb keeps only in-frame clones here, not all; method: immunoSEQ multiplex PCR. The profile covers about 1.1 million clones, with around three quarters appearing a single time and 0.89% taken by the ten largest. There are a few counts of this clone. Antigen unknown. The sample has other DNA sequences that encode this CDR3 too. Germline CDR1 MDHEN, CDR2 SYDVKM. Trimming at V came to 4 bases and at J to 7 bases, leaving 0 bases not matched to a gene. This CDR3 has 12 residues. The sequenced material came from memory CD4+ T cells from PBMCs. The subset is: CD45RA-negative fraction. The chain recombines TRBV28 with TRBJ1-5, with 8 bases matching TRBD1. The source of this sequence is a man between 18 and 35 years old in good health. Some clones in this sample may be carry-over from other donors' samples. The CDR3 spells CASSSGGQPQHF. CDR3 DNA sequence: TGTGCCAGCAGTTCAGGGGGCCAGCCCCAGCATTTT.